This T cell receptor (beta chain) is drawn from a study of blood T cell repertoires in COVID-19. Across the whole study: COVID-19 samples, acute and convalescent, were from the United States, Italy and Spain.

Sequencing used immunoSEQ multiplex PCR; TCRdb keeps in-frame clones, though not all of them. The table lists 200,000 to 250,000 clones, around 82% of them singletons. The CDR3 spans 15 residues. Germline V gene data show CDR1 as SGHTA and CDR2 as FQGTGA. V trimming: 5 bases; J trimming: 5 bases; junction bases outside the gene matches: 4. Everyone who took part was 18 to 89 years old, and they came from about two dozen US areas. Those designated as exposed participants met a COVID-19 case within 2 weeks before study entry. This clonotype was obtained from a woman aged 40 to 49 who had been exposed to COVID-19. Material: PBMCs or T cells enriched from blood (not recorded which). The rearrangement joins TRBV7-3 to TRBJ2-3, with 13 bases that match TRBD2. CDR3 bases: TGTGCCAGCAGCCAAGGACTAGCGGGGGTAGATACGCAGTATTTT. This gives the protein CASSQGLAGVDTQYF.